Listed here are 23 T cell receptor beta chains from one sample, sequenced in a study of blood T cell repertoires in COVID-19. TCRdb keeps only in-frame clones here, not all; method: immunoSEQ multiplex PCR. The sample holds about 230,000 clones; around 82% are singletons and the top ten take approximately 5.3%. The sample consisted of peripheral blood. The source is a man of 80 years or more with acute or convalescent COVID-19.

This clone was seen just once. This chain's CDR3 is CASRPSGSLSLRQFF. The CDR3 DNA reads TGTGCCAGCAGACCCAGCGGGTCTTTATCCCTCCGGCAGTTCTTC. The chain is built from TRBV6-5 and TRBJ2-1; D is perhaps TRBD2 (6 bases). Trimming removed 6 bases at V and 12 bases at J, with 24 bases between. The CDR3 is 15 residues long. Germline V gives CDR1 MNHEY, CDR2 SVGAGI.

CDR3: CSASRGGPMNTEAFF. Here the CDR3 DNA reads TGCAGTGCTAGTCGGGGGGGCCCCATGAACACTGAAGCTTTCTTT. J is TRBJ1-1 and V is TRBV20-1, with D possibly matching TRBD1 (6 bases). The CDR3 has 15 residues. CDR1 and CDR2 from the germline V gene are DFQATT and SNEGSKA (reference sequence). Trimming took 3 bases from V and 0 from J, leaving 14 bases between them.

The rearrangement joins TRBV18 to TRBJ2-1; TRBD2 matches at 8 bases. The CDR3 consists of 14 residues. Germline loops: CDR1 KGHSH, CDR2 LQKENI. The junction had 4 bases not matched to a gene; V was cut back by 2 bases and J by 7 bases. The chain's CDR3 is CASSPSLAGNEQFF. CDR3 bases: TGTGCCAGCTCACCATCGCTAGCGGGTAATGAGCAGTTCTTC.

The chain carries TRBV14 and TRBJ1-1; D is uncertain. Trimming took 0 bases from V and 10 from J, leaving 15 bases between them. The CDR3 extends over 14 amino acids. Germline loops: CDR1 SGHDN, CDR2 FVKESK. The CDR3 protein is CASSQETGVAGAFF. DNA for the CDR3: TGTGCCAGCAGCCAAGAAACTGGGGTCGCGGGAGCTTTCTTT.

The CDR3 nucleotides are TGCAGTGCTAGTGATCCCAGGGGGCGCGAGCAGTACTTC. This encodes CSASDPRGREQYF. The chain recombines TRBV20-1 with TRBJ2-7, with TRBD1 matching over 8 bases. CDR3 size: 13 residues. Germline V CDR1 and CDR2: DFQATT, SNEGSKA (reference sequence). V was clipped by 3 bases and J by 6 bases; unmatched bases: 7.

Only one count was recorded for this clone. CDR3 sequence reads: CASSAGTGESSVGYTF. CDR3 nucleotide sequence: TGTGCCAGCAGCGCTGGGACAGGGGAGTCTTCTGTTGGCTACACCTTC. The gene calls are TRBV5-6 and TRBJ1-2; 10 bases line up with TRBD1. This CDR3 region has 16 residues. Looked up from germline, CDR1 is SGHDT and CDR2 is YYEEEE. Trimming at V came to 4 bases and at J to 7 bases, leaving 13 bases not matched to a gene.

This chain uses TRBV5-4 with TRBJ2-2; tentatively, D is TRBD2 (6 bases). This CDR3 comprises 15 residues. Germline V gene data show CDR1 as SGHNT and CDR2 as YYREEE (reference sequence). V lost 4 bases, J lost 6 bases, and 16 bases lay in between. CDR3 sequence: CASSQEVGRSGELFF. The DNA of the CDR3 is TGTGCCAGCAGCCAGGAGGTGGGGAGGTCCGGGGAGCTGTTTTTT.

This clone is a singleton in its sample. The rearrangement links TRBV5-4 to TRBJ2-7; 7 nucleotides match TRBD1. The germline V gene encodes CDR1 SGHNT and CDR2 YYREEE (reference sequence). The CDR3 is made up of 14 amino acids. The junction had 4 bases not matched to a gene; V was cut back by 4 bases and J by 0 bases. Written as DNA, the CDR3 is TGTGCCAGCAGCCCACAGGGGAGCTCCTACGAGCAGTACTTC. Protein sequence: CASSPQGSSYEQYF.

The V gene is TRBV10-3, the J gene TRBJ2-3; TRBD1 matches 9 bases. The J segment lost 0 bases and the V segment lost 6 bases, leaving 7 bases of the junction unmatched. The V gene's germline CDR1 is ENHRY and CDR2 SYGVKD. The CDR3 is 16 amino acids. CDR3 nucleotide sequence: TGTGCCATCAGCGAAACCGGGACAGGGAGCACAGATACGCAGTATTTT. Translating gives CAISETGTGSTDTQYF.

The chain joins TRBV5-1 to TRBJ1-1, with D tentatively TRBD1 (6 bases). Trimming removed 5 bases from V and 0 bases from J, with 11 bases in between. Germline values: CDR1 SGHRS, CDR2 YFSETQ. The CDR3 is made up of 14 amino acids. The CDR3 protein is CASRQGPMNTEAFF. CDR3 nucleotides: TGCGCCAGCAGACAGGGACCCATGAACACTGAAGCTTTCTTT.

This clone has a handful of counts. The chain couples TRBV7-8 to TRBJ2-7, with 9 bases matching TRBD2. CDR3 size: 15 residues. Germline V gene data show CDR1 as SGHVS and CDR2 as FQNEAQ. Trimming took 5 bases from V and 4 from J; bases not matched to a gene: 9. The CDR3 spells CASSLAGTSSYEQYF. The CDR3 region has the DNA TGTGCCAGCAGCCTGGCCGGGACTAGCAGTTACGAGCAGTACTTC.

V is TRBV7-3 and J is TRBJ2-3, with TRBD2 matching over 7 bases. Germline V gene lookup returns CDR1 SGHTA and CDR2 FQGTGA. V trimming: 5 bases; J trimming: 1 base; junction bases outside the gene matches: 12. The CDR3 is 17 residues long. The CDR3 is CASSDSTRGRGTDTQYF. In DNA, the CDR3 is TGTGCCAGCAGCGACTCCACCAGAGGGAGGGGCACAGATACGCAGTATTTT.

This clone was observed a single time. The chain uses TRBV15 and TRBJ2-2; a weak D match, TRBD1 (6 bases). CDR1 and CDR2 (germline): LNHNV, YYDKDF (reference sequence). The germline V and J ends were trimmed by 1 base and 5 bases, with 14 bases remaining between them. The CDR3 runs to 16 residues. The CDR3 nucleotides read TGTGCCACCAGCAGAGCCCCATCCAGGGGTACCGGGGAGCTGTTTTTT. Its protein is CATSRAPSRGTGELFF.

This rearrangement joins TRBV7-9 to TRBJ2-1, with no clear D. The ends were cut back, 3 bases at V and 9 bases at J, with 6 bases in the middle. Germline CDR1 is SEHNR and CDR2 is FQNEAQ (reference sequence). The length of the CDR3 is 11 residues. CDR3 sequence: CASSFEVEQFF. The CDR3 DNA sequence: TGTGCCAGCAGCTTTGAGGTTGAGCAGTTCTTC.

The CDR3 reads CASSQNMNTEAFF. The CDR3 DNA is TGTGCCAGCAGCCAGAACATGAACACTGAAGCTTTCTTT. The chain couples TRBV14 to TRBJ1-1; D unclear. Germline V gene data show CDR1 as SGHDN and CDR2 as FVKESK. V was shortened by 3 bases and J by 0 bases, with 5 bases between the two germline ends. CDR3 length equals 13 residues.

This rearrangement joins TRBV28 to TRBJ2-7; 7 bases align to TRBD1. The CDR3 contains 14 residues. V shed 8 bases, J shed 6 bases, and the junction held 13 bases outside the gene matches. Germline CDR1 reads MDHEN; CDR2 reads SYDVKM. The CDR3 here is CASSYRGDRGEQYF. The CDR3 DNA reads TGTGCCAGCTCGTACAGGGGCGATAGGGGCGAGCAGTACTTC.

The chain combines TRBV6-5 with TRBJ1-1; 7 bases are a match to TRBD1. The J segment lost 4 bases and the V segment lost 0 bases, leaving 8 bases of the junction unmatched. The CDR3 totals 16 residues. CDR1 and CDR2 from the germline V gene are MNHEY and SVGAGI. The CDR3 loop is CASSYSRTGAFTEAFF. CDR3 DNA: TGTGCCAGCAGTTACTCGAGAACAGGGGCGTTCACTGAAGCTTTCTTT.

This clone was recorded a few times. This chain joins TRBV5-4 and TRBJ2-5; possibly TRBD1 for D (7 bases). Germline assignment: CDR1 SGHNT and CDR2 YYREEE (reference sequence). Deletions cut 9 bases from V and 1 base from J, with 16 bases between. There are 14 residues in the CDR3. The CDR3 reads CATSPGGSQETQYF. In DNA, the CDR3 is TGTGCCACCTCGCCAGGGGGGAGCCAAGAGACCCAGTACTTC.

V usage is TRBV18 and J usage is TRBJ1-5, with 9 bases aligning to TRBD1. With 4 bases clipped from V and 1 base from J, the junction kept 11 bases outside the gene matches. This CDR3 has 18 residues. CDR1 KGHSH and CDR2 LQKENI come from the germline V gene. The DNA of the CDR3 is TGTGCCAGCTCACGCCGACAGGGGGGTGATAGGAGCAATCAGCCCCAGCATTTT. Translated: CASSRRQGGDRSNQPQHF.

The V call is TRBV28, the J call TRBJ2-2; 8 nucleotides align to TRBD2. Trimming took 6 bases from V and 9 from J; bases not matched to a gene: 12. This CDR3 is built from 15 residues. CDR1 and CDR2 from the germline V gene are MDHEN and SYDVKM. For the CDR3, the DNA is TGTGCCAGCAGCTCTACTAGCGGTGGCAGGCGGGAGCTGTTTTTT. This translates into CASSSTSGGRRELFF.

The V call is TRBV7-9, the J call TRBJ2-2; 8 bases align to TRBD1. The CDR3 consists of 15 residues. V trimming: 6 bases; J trimming: 1 base; junction bases outside the gene matches: 4. Germline CDR1 and CDR2: SEHNR and FQNEAQ (reference sequence). In DNA, the CDR3 is TGTGCCAGCAGAGCCGGGACAGGGAACACCGGGGAGCTGTTTTTT. Translated, it gives CASRAGTGNTGELFF.

This clone turned up a few times. The chain uses TRBV19 and TRBJ2-3; TRBD2 agrees at 10 bases. Germline loops: CDR1 LNHDA, CDR2 SQIVND (reference sequence). The CDR3 has 14 residues. With 3 bases clipped from V and 4 bases from J, the junction kept 1 base outside the gene matches. The CDR3 DNA sequence: TGTGCCAGTAGTATTAGCGGGGGGCCAGATACGCAGTATTTT. Protein sequence: CASSISGGPDTQYF.

This clone occurred once. V gene TRBV24-1 combines with J gene TRBJ1-4, with 8 bases fitting TRBD1. Trimming took 5 bases from V and 8 from J; bases not matched to a gene: 9. The V gene's germline CDR1 is KGHDR and CDR2 SFDVKD. The CDR3 extends over 15 amino acids. The CDR3 loop is CATSVGGQGKEKLFF. The CDR3 nucleotides are TGTGCCACCAGTGTAGGAGGACAGGGAAAGGAAAAACTGTTTTTT.